The 18 T cell receptor beta chains reported below all come from one sample, sequenced in a study of OX40 agonist ivuxolimab in advanced cancers. Some clones are missing from TCRdb's copy, which holds only in-frame ones; the method was immunoSEQ multiplex PCR. The table lists about 58,000 clones, roughly 83% of them singletons, with less than 4% in the top ten. Sequencing used CD4+ or CD8+ T cells sorted from blood, obtained in a trial of the OX40 agonist ivuxolimab. The receptor source for this set is an adult with an advanced solid tumor such as melanoma, head and neck, liver or kidney cancer.

The chain joins TRBV5-6 to TRBJ2-7; D call uncertain. This CDR3 comprises 13 residues. The germline gives CDR1 SGHDT, CDR2 YYEEEE. The V end was cut by 1 base, the J end by 7 bases, with 12 bases between. The CDR3 region is CASSLSALGEQYF. CDR3 coding DNA: TGTGCCAGCAGCTTGAGCGCCCTCGGGGAGCAGTACTTC.

The chain recombines TRBV19 with TRBJ1-3; 7 bases align to TRBD1. The germline CDR1 and CDR2 sequences are LNHDA and SQIVND (reference sequence). CDR3 length: 15 amino acids. With 8 bases clipped from V and 0 bases from J, the junction kept 7 bases outside the gene matches. The CDR3 DNA is TGTGCCAGTGGCACAGGGGCCTCCTCTGGAAACACCATATATTTT. Its protein is CASGTGASSGNTIYF.

This clone has only one observation. This rearrangement joins TRBV28 to TRBJ2-3; maybe TRBD2 (6 bases). V lost 2 bases and J 4 bases, leaving 22 bases between the germline ends. The CDR3 is 18 residues long. Looked up from germline, CDR1 is MDHEN and CDR2 is SYDVKM. DNA of the CDR3: TGTGCCAGCAGTTTAAAAGGGTGGCGGGAAACGGGAGCAGATACGCAGTATTTT. Its protein is CASSLKGWRETGADTQYF.

The rearrangement joins TRBV28 to TRBJ2-3, with TRBD2 matching 8 bases. This CDR3 spans 15 amino acids. Germline V gene data show CDR1 as MDHEN and CDR2 as SYDVKM. J lost 1 base, V lost 2 bases, and 2 bases had no gene match. The CDR3 DNA sequence: TGTGCCAGCAGTTTAATTAGCGGGGGCACAGATACGCAGTATTTT. Protein sequence: CASSLISGGTDTQYF.

Here the CDR3 DNA reads TGTGCCAGCAGCGTAGGGCAGGATCCTTTTGGCTATGGCTACACCTTC. Its translation is CASSVGQDPFGYGYTF. The chain carries TRBV9 and TRBJ1-2; D not resolved. Germline values: CDR1 SGDLS, CDR2 YYNGEE. The length of the CDR3 is 16 residues. Trimming left V 0 bases short and J 4 bases short, with 16 bases between.

This sequence joins TRBV19 and TRBJ2-3; D perhaps matches TRBD1 (6 bases). This CDR3 is built from 15 residues. V was trimmed by 0 bases and J by 2 bases, leaving 9 bases between them. Germline values: CDR1 LNHDA, CDR2 SQIVND (reference sequence). The CDR3 sequence: CASSIEGAATDTQYF. The CDR3 DNA reads as TGTGCCAGTAGTATAGAGGGGGCAGCCACAGATACGCAGTATTTT. Complete variable domain (other parts from reference TRBV19 and TRBJ2-3): DGGITQSPKYLFRKEGQNVTLSCEQNLNHDAMYWYRQDPGQGLRLIYYSQIVNDFQKGDIAEGYSVSREKKESFPLTVTSAQKNPTAFYLCASSIEGAATDTQYFGPGTRLTVL.

The gene calls are TRBV28 and TRBJ2-5; D remains ambiguous. CDR1 is MDHEN, CDR2 SYDVKM, per germline. CDR3 length: 13 residues. Between the trimmed V and J ends, which lost 3 bases and 5 bases, there was a span of 10 bases. For the CDR3, the DNA is TGTGCCAGCAGTTTTAGTCGTGGGGAGACCCAGTACTTC. Amino acid sequence: CASSFSRGETQYF.

The CDR3 DNA follows: TGTGCCAGTAGTAGACAGGGTATTAGCGGCGGGGAGCTGTTTTTT. It translates to CASSRQGISGGELFF. The chain joins TRBV19 to TRBJ2-2; weak D call: TRBD1 (7 bases). The CDR3 length is 15 residues. V was shortened by 4 bases and J by 7 bases, with 16 bases between the two germline ends. Germline CDR1 LNHDA, CDR2 SQIVND (reference sequence).

The genes are TRBV6-1 and TRBJ2-5; D is perhaps TRBD1 (6 bases). There are 13 residues in the CDR3. Per germline, CDR1 MNHNS and CDR2 SASEGT. The V end was cut by 6 bases, the J end by 7 bases, with 15 bases between. The CDR3 DNA follows: TGTGCCAGCAGCGGAACAGGGAAGGCGACCCAGTACTTC. This gives the protein CASSGTGKATQYF.

This chain joins TRBV2 and TRBJ2-7, with D hard to call. With 6 bases removed from V and 4 bases from J, the gap between germline ends came to 16 bases. This CDR3 spans 14 amino acids. Germline assignment: CDR1 SNHLY and CDR2 FYNNEI. The CDR3 sequence is CASRNGFLGYEQYF. Written as DNA, the CDR3 is TGTGCCAGCAGAAATGGGTTTTTAGGATACGAGCAGTACTTC.

This chain links TRBV18 with TRBJ2-1, with 8 bases that match TRBD2. The junction had 7 bases not matched to a gene; V was cut back by 1 base and J by 2 bases. This CDR3 region has 17 residues. Per germline, CDR1 KGHSH and CDR2 LQKENI. CDR3 residues: CASSPRLASLTYNEQFF. For the CDR3, the DNA is TGTGCCAGCTCACCACGACTAGCGTCACTTACCTACAATGAGCAGTTCTTC.

V usage is TRBV27 and J usage is TRBJ2-7, with D unresolved. The V end lost 6 bases, the J end lost 2 bases, and 8 bases lay between the germline ends. The V gene's germline CDR1 is MNHEY and CDR2 SMNVEV (reference sequence). This CDR3 region has 12 residues. CDR3 loop: CASRGRTYEQYF. In DNA, the CDR3 is TGTGCCAGCAGGGGCAGGACCTACGAGCAGTACTTC.

V and J are TRBV7-3 and TRBJ2-3, with 8 bases identical to TRBD2. Germline-derived CDR1 and CDR2 are SGHTA and FQGTGA. Germline trimming cut 5 bases from V and 6 bases from J; bases unmatched to any gene: 7. CDR3 length: 14 residues. CDR3 amino acids: CASSRGGPSDTQYF. The CDR3 DNA sequence: TGTGCCAGCAGCCGGGGGGGCCCCTCGGATACGCAGTATTTT.

The chain recombines TRBV29-1 with TRBJ2-7; tentative D call: TRBD2 (5 bases). Trimming removed 3 bases at V and 7 bases at J, with 25 bases between. The germline V gene has CDR1 SQVTM and CDR2 ANQGSEA. The CDR3 has 16 amino acids. The CDR3 DNA sequence: TGCAGCGTTGAGGTTAGTGCCGGGCGGCGAGGGTGGGAGCAGTACTTC. As protein: CSVEVSAGRRGWEQYF.

This rearrangement joins TRBV11-3 to TRBJ2-1, with a weak D call TRBD2 (7 bases). The V gene's germline CDR1 is SGHNT and CDR2 YENEEA. This CDR3 is 16 amino acids long. V was shortened by 4 bases and J by 1 base, with 14 bases between the two germline ends. The CDR3: CASSSRGGQSYNEQFF. CDR3 in DNA: TGTGCCAGCAGCTCTAGGGGGGGCCAGTCCTACAATGAGCAGTTCTTC.

The V call is TRBV6-6, the J call TRBJ1-6; TRBD1 matches 7 bases. The CDR3 consists of 14 residues. With 1 base clipped from V and 6 bases from J, the junction kept 0 bases outside the gene matches. Germline V gene lookup returns CDR1 MNHNY and CDR2 SVGAGI (reference sequence). The CDR3 DNA reads TGTGCCAGCAGTTACTGGGACAGTAATTCACCCCTCCACTTT. It encodes CASSYWDSNSPLHF.

The gene calls are TRBV9 and TRBJ2-2, with D unclear. Germline V gene data show CDR1 as SGDLS and CDR2 as YYNGEE. V was pared by 0 bases and J by 1 base, with 7 bases between. The CDR3 spans 15 residues. The CDR3 nucleotides are TGTGCCAGCAGCGTAGTACCCGGGAACACCGGGGAGCTGTTTTTT. It translates to CASSVVPGNTGELFF.

This clone was seen once. This rearrangement joins TRBV7-2 to TRBJ1-2; D gene uncertain. The length of the CDR3 is 12 residues. V lost 6 bases and J 4 bases, leaving 9 bases between the germline ends. Germline lookup yields CDR1 SGHTA and CDR2 FQGNSA. CDR3 amino acids: CASSDGTYGYTF. The DNA for the CDR3 is TGTGCCAGCAGTGACGGAACCTATGGCTACACCTTC.